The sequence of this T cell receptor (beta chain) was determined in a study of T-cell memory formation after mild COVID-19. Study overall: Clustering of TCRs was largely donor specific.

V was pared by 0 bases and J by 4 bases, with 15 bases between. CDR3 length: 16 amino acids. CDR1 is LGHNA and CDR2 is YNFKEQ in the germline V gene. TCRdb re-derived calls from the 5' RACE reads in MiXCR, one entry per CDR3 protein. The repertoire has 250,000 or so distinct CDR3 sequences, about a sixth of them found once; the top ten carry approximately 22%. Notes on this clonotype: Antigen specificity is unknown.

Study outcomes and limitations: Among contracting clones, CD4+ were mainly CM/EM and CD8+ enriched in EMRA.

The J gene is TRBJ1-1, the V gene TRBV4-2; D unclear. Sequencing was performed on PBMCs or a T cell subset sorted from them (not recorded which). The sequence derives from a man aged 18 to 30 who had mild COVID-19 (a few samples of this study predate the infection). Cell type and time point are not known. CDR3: CASSQDRSVGATEAFF. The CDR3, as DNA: TGTGCCAGCAGCCAAGATCGGTCCGTCGGAGCCACTGAAGCTTTCTTT.